This TCR beta chain was profiled in a study of blood T cells in healthy people across ages (dated by TCRdb to about 2015). Regarding the research as a whole: Template switching captured roughly one uniquely barcoded TCR beta cDNA molecule per two T cells in model experiments. To avoid experimental bias, donors of different ages were distributed randomly across sequencing lanes. Using deep sequencing normalized with unique cDNA molecular identifiers, the study measured how TCR beta repertoire diversity changes with age. The donors were divided into four age groups: young (average around 15 years), middle-aged (under 40), aged (about 56) and long-lived (about 79). Two additional independent replicas of 1 million unique cDNA reads from the same blood draw were analyzed for two donors (one aged 18 to 29 and one aged 80 or older).

The CDR3, from cysteine to phenylalanine, totals 16 residues. CDR3 DNA is the only sequence kept; it has 48 bases, read in frame from the first base. Between the V and J ends, shortened by 0 bases and 0 bases respectively, the junction contains 15 bases. Taken from the germline V gene (reference sequence), the CDR1 and CDR2 loops are DFQATT and SNEGSKA. Overall results and qualifications from the work: The CMV infection status of donors was not known, potentially confounding age-related changes in expanded clonotypes. Observed TCR beta diversity correlated strongly with the percentage of naive T cells measured by flow cytometry. Total diversity estimates from one million sequenced T cells were considered lower bounds and underestimates. As age increased, observed TCR beta diversity per million T cells dropped in a roughly linear way, and a significant reduction was already evident by age 40. Conclusive comparison of naive and antigen-experienced compartments was prevented by the profiling of bulk unsorted PBMCs. Compared with the aged group, the long-lived group had more naive CD4+ T cells, fewer expanded clones and increased TCR diversity, suggesting age selection.

This clonotype was seen only a few times. What this receptor recognizes is not known. No base quality information exists; no much larger clone differs at one position. Donors were a few dozen systemically healthy Caucasian individuals from Russia aged roughly 6 to 90 years. Each donor gave 8.5 to 10 milliliters of peripheral blood, collected into EDTA-treated Vacutainer tubes. PBMCs were isolated by Ficoll-Paque density-gradient centrifugation, with at least 7 million obtained per sample. Total RNA, at least 6 micrograms per sample, was extracted from PBMCs with Trizol reagent. The percentages of naive CD45RAhigh/CD27high T cells were determined by flow cytometry on a PBMC aliquot from every donor. The library was obtained by 5' RACE. TCRdb names Illumina HiSeq 2500 as the instrument used. A second PCR of about 6 to 11 cycles was run with a J-beta primer mix and a sample-barcoded 5' primer. Each TCR beta cDNA molecule received a unique molecular identifier from a template-switch 5' adaptor carrying 12 random nucleotides. At least 3 million CDR3-containing paired-end reads were obtained from each sample. The Mint cDNA synthesis kit, primed by a TRBC-specific oligonucleotide, was used to synthesize first-strand cDNA from all RNA. All cDNA was treated with uracil-DNA glycosylase and then went through a first 18-cycle PCR with the universal primers M1SS and BC2_uni_R. Processing in the source paper ran as follows. Each sample was normalized by randomly selecting 1 million high-quality reads, each carrying a distinct molecular identifier. Reads sharing molecular identifiers were discarded rather than binned into consensus sequences. CDR3 identification, clonotype clustering and error correction used MiTCR with a Q25 quality threshold and the strictest error-elimination algorithm. A nonparametric unseen species model with Euler transformation was used to estimate a lower bound on total TCR beta diversity. In-frame beta chains were kept once TCRdb had trimmed the public reads at Q25 with fastp and called clones with MiXCR. Every CDR3 protein is listed once, alongside the most common genes and DNA of its rows. These V and J calls originate from TCRdb's pipeline instead of the authors' own analysis. This sample has about 630,000 distinct CDR3 sequences in its table, and roughly 21% of those were observed once. The ten largest clonotypes hold more than 3% of the sample.

The clonotype was recovered from a man between 65 and 80 years old in good health. The V and J genes are TRBV20-1 and TRBJ2-7, with no reliable assignment of the D segment. Sample: blood. Read as DNA, the sequence is TGCAGTGCTAGAGATCTTATAGCAAAAAGCTCCTACGAGCAGTACTTC. This translates into CSARDLIAKSSYEQYF.